This T cell receptor (beta chain) was recorded in a study of shared T cell receptors in the human thymus (dated by TCRdb to the early 2020s). In terms of the full investigation: The study examined how the human thymus generates shared, self-reactive T-cell receptor alpha chains.

This clone was observed a single time. No antigen is known for it. It has no much larger one-base neighbor in the sample; base qualities were not kept. Measured from the cysteine to the phenylalanine, the CDR3 is 14 residues long. Left in the record is the CDR3 DNA by itself, 42 bases read in frame from the first base. For CDR1 and CDR2, the germline V gene lists SGHRS and YFSETQ. Relative to germline, V is missing 2 bases and J is missing 8 bases, with 9 bases of the junction outside any gene match. Libraries came from the immunoSEQ multiplex PCR assay. What TCRdb holds here is the immuneACCESS table cut down to in-frame rearrangements. Part of the clones is not present; checked against another copy, under half of the missing clones reflect an unresolved V gene, and the others are unexplained. Recorded for this sample are 500,000 to 750,000 clones; approximately 90% of them occurred a single time. The top ten clones comprise approximately 0.011% of the sample.

The data were also submitted as part of a second study, on human thymus T cells. That second publication adds: Donors were immunologically healthy infants undergoing open corrective cardiac surgery for congenital heart defects in Finland. The thymus tissue came from surgical resects taken out during corrective cardiac surgery. V and J gene segment usage appeared biased in both thymic and peripheral blood repertoires. The related research reported highly overlapping thymic TCR repertoires among unrelated individuals. TCR alpha and beta repertoires from about eight infant thymus samples and a few related peripheral blood samples were characterized in the study. The infant donors were about 7 to 244 days old, and the cohort included about 6 males and a couple of females. After being mechanically released from the tissue, thymocytes were kept at -70 degrees C in pellets of 10-30 million cells. A QIAsymphony instrument was used to extract genomic DNA from the frozen cell pellets. TCRB and TCRAD loci were amplified from a standardized quantity of quality-controlled genomic DNA using the immunoSEQ multiplex PCR assay. The amplicons covered the V(D)J region and were long enough to include the CDR3 and to identify the V and J genes. Amplicon sequencing was performed on an Illumina platform through the commercial immunoSEQ service. Primer bias and sequencing errors were corrected as previously described, and TCRAD and TCRB were defined on the basis of the IMGT database. immunoSEQ Analyzer 3.0 and VDJTools were used for repertoire analysis, which covered basic statistics, V/J segment usage, diversity estimates, rarefaction and pairwise overlap. Diversity was estimated using the Chao1, ChaoE, Efron-Thisted, Shannon and inverse Simpson indices, and was also estimated on datasets down-sampled to the size of the smallest sample. For repertoire overlap, CDR3 nucleotide sequence, V gene and J gene had to match strictly, and clustering was done by Jaccard-based multidimensional scaling. On average, thymus samples gave 800,000 or so unique TCRB clonotypes, whereas blood samples gave approximately 84,000.

The V and J genes are TRBV5-1 and TRBJ1-2, with TRBD1 matching 7 junction bases. The TCR originated in a boy under two years old with a congenital heart defect. Donor details come from another sample of the same person, matched by shared clones. Specimen: thymocytes. The CDR3 region: CASSFDRADQGYTF. The nucleotide sequence reads as follows: TGCGCCAGCAGCTTCGACAGGGCTGACCAAGGCTACACCTTC.